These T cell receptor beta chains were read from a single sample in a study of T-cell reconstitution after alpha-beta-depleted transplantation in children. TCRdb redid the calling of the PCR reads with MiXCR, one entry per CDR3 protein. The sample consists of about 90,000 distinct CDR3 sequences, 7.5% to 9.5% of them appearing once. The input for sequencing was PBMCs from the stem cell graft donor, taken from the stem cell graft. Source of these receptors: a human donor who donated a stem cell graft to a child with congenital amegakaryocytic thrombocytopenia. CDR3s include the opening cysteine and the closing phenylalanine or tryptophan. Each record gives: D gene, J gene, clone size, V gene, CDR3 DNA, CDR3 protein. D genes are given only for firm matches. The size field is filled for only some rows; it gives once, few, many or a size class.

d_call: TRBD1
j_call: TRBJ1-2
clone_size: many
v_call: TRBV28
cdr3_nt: TGTGCCAGCAGTCCTCTGACAGGGGGCAGCTATGGCTACACCTTC
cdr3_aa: CASSPLTGGSYGYTF

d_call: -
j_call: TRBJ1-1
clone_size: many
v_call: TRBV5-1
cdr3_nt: TGCGCCAGCAGCTCGACAGCTGAAGCTTTCTTT
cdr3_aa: CASSSTAEAFF

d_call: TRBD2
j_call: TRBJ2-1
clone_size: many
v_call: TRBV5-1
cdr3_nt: TGCGCCAGCAGCCGATCCTTCGCGGGAGGCGACTACAATGAGCAGTTCTTC
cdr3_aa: CASSRSFAGGDYNEQFF

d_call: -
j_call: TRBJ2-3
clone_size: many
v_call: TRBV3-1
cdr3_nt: TGTGCCAGCAGCCTGACAAGGGACACAGATACGCAGTATTTT
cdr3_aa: CASSLTRDTDTQYF

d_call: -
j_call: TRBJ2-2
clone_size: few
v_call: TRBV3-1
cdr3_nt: TGTGCCAGCAGCCAAGAAGTGGGTTCCGGGGAGCTGTTTTTT
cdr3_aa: CASSQEVGSGELFF

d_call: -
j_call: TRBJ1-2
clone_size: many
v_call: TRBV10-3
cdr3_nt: TGTGCCATCAGTGAAAATTCAGGTCAGCCTAACTATGGCTACACCTTC
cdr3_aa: CAISENSGQPNYGYTF

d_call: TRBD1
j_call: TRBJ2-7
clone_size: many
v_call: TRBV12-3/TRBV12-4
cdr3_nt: TGTGCCAGCGGGACAGCGTTCTCCTACGAGCAGTACTTC
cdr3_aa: CASGTAFSYEQYF

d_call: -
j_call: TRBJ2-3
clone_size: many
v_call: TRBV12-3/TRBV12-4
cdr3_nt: TGTGCCAGCAGTTTAATGGGACTCAGGTCGGGGGATACGCAGTATTTT
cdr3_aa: CASSLMGLRSGDTQYF

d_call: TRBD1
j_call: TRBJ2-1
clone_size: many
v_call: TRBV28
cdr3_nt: TGTGCCACCCGGACAGGGGGAAATGAGCAGTTCTTC
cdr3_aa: CATRTGGNEQFF

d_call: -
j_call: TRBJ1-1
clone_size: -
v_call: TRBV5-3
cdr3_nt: TGTGCCATGGGCCCCGGGGGAAGGAACACTGAAGCTTTCTTT
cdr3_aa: CAMGPGGRNTEAFF